The next 24 T cell receptor beta chains were all read from a single sample in a study of blood T cells in healthy people across ages. The second PCR ran about 6 to 12 cycles with a sample-barcoded 5' primer and J-beta primers. From the 5' RACE reads, TCRdb called clonotypes with MiXCR, one entry per CDR3 protein. The sample has some 700,000 distinct CDR3 sequences, roughly 47% seen once. The sequenced material came from blood. These receptor sequences come from a woman aged 55-70 years in good health.

This clonotype was recorded once. This chain uses TRBV5-1 with TRBJ1-2; TRBD1 matches 7 bases. Looked up from germline, CDR1 is SGHRS and CDR2 is YFSETQ. The CDR3 spans 15 residues. The V and J ends lost 4 bases and 2 bases, in that order; junction bases with no gene match: 8. CDR3 protein: CASSPNPTGNYGYTF. In nucleotides, the CDR3 is TGCGCCAGCAGCCCAAACCCGACAGGGAACTATGGCTACACCTTC.

The chain is built from TRBV7-9 and TRBJ1-1; a weak D match, TRBD1 (5 bases). CDR3 size: 14 residues. Trimming cost V 3 bases and J 1 base, with 9 bases left between them. The V gene's germline CDR1 is SEHNR and CDR2 FQNEAQ (reference sequence). The CDR3 region is CASSFGAANTEAFF. The CDR3 region has the DNA TGTGCCAGCAGCTTCGGGGCAGCGAACACTGAAGCTTTCTTT.

V is TRBV6-2 or TRBV6-3 and J is TRBJ2-7; D gene ambiguous. Germline V gene lookup returns CDR1 MNHEY and CDR2 SVGEGT. The ends were cut back, 6 bases at V and 7 bases at J, with 19 bases in the middle. The CDR3 length is 14 residues. The CDR3 spells CASRDPGLAAEQYF. In DNA form, the CDR3 reads TGTGCCAGCAGGGACCCGGGTTTGGCCGCGGAGCAGTACTTC.

This clonotype was picked up a small number of times. The chain recombines TRBV20-1 with TRBJ2-5, with TRBD2 matching 7 bases. The J call could be wrong; TRBJ2-7 is a better fit for the DNA end. This CDR3 is built from 13 residues. Germline-derived CDR1 and CDR2 are DFQATT and SNEGSKA (reference sequence). The CDR3 nucleotides are TGCAGCCGACCGGGACCCGGGGGGTCCGAGCAGTACTTC. Translated: CSRPGPGGSEQYF.

V and J are TRBV5-1 and TRBJ1-1, with D possibly TRBD1 on 5 matching bases. CDR3 length: 13 residues. With 6 bases removed from V and 7 bases from J, the gap between germline ends came to 16 bases. Germline loops: CDR1 SGHRS, CDR2 YFSETQ. CDR3 nucleotides: TGCGCCAGCACCCATTTAGGGACTCTTGAAGCTTTCTTT. Protein sequence: CASTHLGTLEAFF.

This rearrangement joins TRBV2 to TRBJ1-6; a possible D gene is TRBD1 (6 bases). Germline loops: CDR1 SNHLY, CDR2 FYNNEI. The CDR3 has 14 residues. V was shortened by 3 bases and J by 9 bases, with 12 bases between the two germline ends. The chain's CDR3 is CASSEQDSSSPLHF. Here the CDR3 DNA reads TGTGCCAGCAGTGAGCAGGACAGCAGTTCACCCCTCCACTTT.

The rearrangement uses TRBV12-3 or TRBV12-4 and TRBJ2-1, with TRBD2 matching 10 bases. The CDR3 length is 15 residues. With V trimmed by 7 bases and J by 6 bases, 9 bases remained unmatched. For the CDR3, the DNA is TGTGCCAGCACCGCGAGCGGGGGGGCCGGCAATGAGCAGTTCTTC. It codes for CASTASGGAGNEQFF.

This clonotype was found a few times. The chain is built from TRBV7-3 and TRBJ2-5; 12 positions match TRBD2. The trim removed 6 bases at V and 5 bases at J, leaving 7 bases unmatched. Germline CDR1 SGHTA, CDR2 FQGTGA. The CDR3 extends over 15 amino acids. CDR3 nucleotide sequence: TGTGCCAGCAGGGCGCGACTAGCGGGAGAGGAGACCCAGTACTTC. Its translation is CASRARLAGEETQYF.

This clonotype appeared a single time. The chain is built from TRBV6-2 or TRBV6-3 and TRBJ1-1, with D hard to call. Germline values: CDR1 MNHEY, CDR2 SVGEGT. The V and J ends lost 6 bases and 6 bases respectively, with 11 bases between them. The CDR3 has 12 amino acids. CDR3 bases: TGTGCCAGCAGCCGCGCTGGGGCTGAAGCTTTCTTT. Protein product: CASSRAGAEAFF.

DNA for the CDR3: TGTGCCACCAGTGAGAGGGACGGACGATTCCAAGAGACCCAGTACTTC. This gives the protein CATSERDGRFQETQYF. V gene TRBV24-1 combines with J gene TRBJ2-5; D is possibly TRBD1 or TRBD2 (5 bases each). The CDR3 consists of 16 residues. Trimming took 4 bases from V and 1 from J, leaving 15 bases between them. Germline-derived CDR1 and CDR2 are KGHDR and SFDVKD.

This clonotype was picked up a small number of times. The DNA of the CDR3 is TGTGCCAGCAGTGACTCCCGCTTATCCAGCACAGATACGCAGTATTTT. Residues: CASSDSRLSSTDTQYF. The rearrangement joins TRBV2 to TRBJ2-3; D gene ambiguous. V shed 3 bases and J shed 0 bases, with 13 bases lying between them. The CDR3 is made up of 16 amino acids. Germline CDR1 reads SNHLY; CDR2 reads FYNNEI.

The V call is TRBV10-3, the J call TRBJ2-5, with 8 bases matching TRBD1. J gave up 2 bases and V 5 bases, and 4 bases lay outside the gene matches. CDR1 is ENHRY, CDR2 SYGVKD, per germline. The CDR3 sequence is 14 residues long. Written as DNA, the CDR3 is TGTGCCATCAGTTCCTGGACAGGGCAAGAGACCCAGTACTTC. It codes for CAISSWTGQETQYF.

This chain links TRBV5-1 with TRBJ1-2; TRBD1 agrees at 7 bases. There are 13 residues in the CDR3. V gave up 0 bases and J gave up 8 bases; unmatched junction bases: 4. CDR1 is SGHRS, CDR2 YFSETQ, per germline. The CDR3 reads CASSLDTGEGYTF. The CDR3 DNA reads as TGCGCCAGCAGCTTGGACACAGGGGAGGGCTACACCTTC.

V usage is TRBV20-1 and J usage is TRBJ1-1; D remains unclear. The CDR3 runs 14 residues. The germline gives CDR1 DFQATT, CDR2 SNEGSKA (reference sequence). V lost 0 bases to trimming and J lost 8 bases, with 16 bases between them. The CDR3 sequence: CSARDYMYGREAFF. DNA of the CDR3: TGCAGTGCTAGAGATTATATGTATGGGAGAGAAGCTTTCTTT.

Concerning this clonotype: A read error may explain this, as a much larger clone is one base away. The chain combines TRBV29-1 with TRBJ2-3, with D possibly matching TRBD2 (6 bases). This CDR3 has 15 amino acids. CDR1 and CDR2 (germline): SQVTM, ANQGSEA. The CDR3 is CGVDVASESTDTQYF. CDR3 in DNA: TGCGGCGTTGATGTTGCTAGCGAGAGCACAGATACGCAGTATTTT.

Of note for this clonotype: A read error may be the cause here, since a much bigger clone is one base away. V gene TRBV6-2 or TRBV6-3 combines with J gene TRBJ2-7; D is unresolved. Germline V gene sequence: CDR1 MNHEY, CDR2 SVGEGT. This CDR3 is built from 17 residues. CDR3 amino acids: CASSYTPTKERRNEQNF. The CDR3 nucleotides read TGTGCCAGCAGTTACACCCCCACCAAGGAGAGGCGCAACGAGCAGAACTTC.

This clonotype was found many times. J is TRBJ2-7 and V is TRBV7-2; D ambiguous. The CDR3 spans 12 residues. Germline loops: CDR1 SGHTA, CDR2 FQGNSA. Trimming stripped 6 bases from V and 5 bases from J, with 11 bases between. The DNA of the CDR3 is TGTGCCAGCAGAAAGAGTGTTCACGAGCAGTACTTC. Amino acids: CASRKSVHEQYF.

A note on this clonotype: Germline is not matched at one junction end, which may reflect a read error. V gene TRBV7-2 combines with J gene TRBJ2-7; D not certain. Germline CDR1 and CDR2: SGHTA and FQGNSA. CDR3 length: 13 residues. CDR3 coding DNA: TGTGCCTGCAGCTCCATAATGGCCTACGAGCAGTACTTC. It encodes CACSSIMAYEQYF.

The chain recombines TRBV10-3 with TRBJ2-3; D not certain. Per the germline V gene, CDR1 is ENHRY and CDR2 is SYGVKD. CDR3 length equals 14 residues. V lost 0 bases and J lost 2, with 6 bases in between. CDR3 DNA sequence: TGTGCCATCAGTGAGTCGGCTGCCACAGATACGCAGTATTTT. This translates into CAISESAATDTQYF.

V is TRBV27 and J is TRBJ1-2; weak D call: TRBD1 (5 bases). The CDR3 length is 14 residues. Trimming stripped 7 bases from V and 2 bases from J, with 14 bases between. Looked up from germline, CDR1 is MNHEY and CDR2 is SMNVEV (reference sequence). The CDR3 DNA reads as TGTGCCAGCAAGGAGGCAGGGAAAAACTATGGCTACACCTTC. Protein sequence: CASKEAGKNYGYTF.

The J gene is TRBJ2-5, the V gene TRBV9; D possibly matches TRBD1 or TRBD2 (7 bases each). Trimming took off 1 base at V and 11 bases at J, with 39 bases between the two ends. Germline assignment: CDR1 SGDLS and CDR2 YYNGEE. There are 21 residues in the CDR3. CDR3 residues: CASSVRRWGTGGVAGGQEQYF. As DNA, the CDR3 is TGTGCCAGCAGCGTAAGGAGGTGGGGGACGGGAGGAGTAGCGGGTGGACAGGAGCAGTACTTC.

A note on this clonotype: A much more abundant neighbour one base away suggests this may be a read error. The chain combines TRBV29-1 with TRBJ2-7; 11 bases align to TRBD1. Losses at the gene ends were 1 base for V and 4 bases for J; bases not matched to a gene: 6. The CDR3 covers 15 residues. Germline-derived CDR1 and CDR2 are SQVTM and ANQGSEA. CDR3 nucleotides: TGCAGCGTTGAAGTTGGGACAGGGGGACAGTACGAGCAGTACTTC. Its translation is CSVEVGTGGQYEQYF.

In this sample, this clonotype turned up many times. V and J are TRBV21-1 and TRBJ2-7; the table assigns TRBD1, which was not confirmed against the DNA. TRBV21-1 is a pseudogene locus. The CDR3 is made up of 15 amino acids. CDR3 nucleotide sequence: TGTGCCAGCAGACTGGTTCAGGGGGGTAACTACGAGCAGTACTTC. Protein product: CASRLVQGGNYEQYF.

CDR3 region: CASTSVTGELFF. The CDR3 coding sequence is TGTGCCAGCACCAGTGTTACCGGGGAGCTGTTTTTT. The V call is TRBV28, the J call TRBJ2-2; D gene ambiguous. V lost 7 bases, J lost 5 bases, and 8 bases lay in between. The CDR3 is 12 amino acids. Germline V gene data show CDR1 as MDHEN and CDR2 as SYDVKM.